What follows are 8 T cell receptor beta chains derived from one specimen sequenced in a study of radiation and T cells in renal cell carcinoma. Produced via immunoSEQ multiplex PCR; TCRdb's table is partial and in-frame only. The sample comprises 130,000 or so clones, roughly 80% of which are singletons, and around a quarter rests with the top ten. Sample time point: baseline pretreatment blood. Treatment: 15 Gy SBRT to primary tumor, nephrectomy 4 weeks later. The specimen comprised blood, sampled from a patient whose treatment included radiotherapy and nephrectomy. The receptors originated from a woman between 45 and 60 years old with renal cell carcinoma.

The V and J genes are TRBV2 and TRBJ2-2; TRBD1 agrees at 7 bases. Looked up from germline, CDR1 is SNHLY and CDR2 is FYNNEI. This CDR3 contains 14 residues. Unmatched junction bases numbered 5, after V lost 8 bases and J lost 2 bases. The CDR3 bases are TGTGCCAGCGACAGGGCGAGAAACACCGGGGAGCTGTTTTTT. Translated, it gives CASDRARNTGELFF.

The chain combines TRBV28 with TRBJ2-3; TRBD2 might be the D (6 bases). Germline V gene lookup returns CDR1 MDHEN and CDR2 SYDVKM. The V end lost 4 bases, the J end lost 3 bases, and 14 bases lay between the germline ends. The CDR3 runs 15 residues. CDR3 coding DNA: TGTGCCAGCAGTTCACGACTAGTTGGGACAGATACGCAGTATTTT. The encoded protein is CASSSRLVGTDTQYF.

The V and J genes are TRBV10-3 and TRBJ2-5, with 7 bases that match TRBD1. Germline loops: CDR1 ENHRY, CDR2 SYGVKD. The CDR3 runs to 17 residues. V shed 1 base and J 4 bases; nucleotides not matched to a gene: 12. This chain's CDR3 is CAISEFETGMSRETQYF. The CDR3 nucleotides read TGTGCCATCAGTGAGTTCGAGACAGGGATGAGCCGAGAGACCCAGTACTTC.

The CDR3 nucleotides read TGCGCCAGCAGCTTGGTCAGGAGCACAGATACGCAGTATTTT. It is translated as CASSLVRSTDTQYF. The chain carries TRBV5-1 and TRBJ2-3, with no clear D. The CDR3 loop spans 14 amino acids. The V gene's germline CDR1 is SGHRS and CDR2 YFSETQ. Trimming took 0 bases from V and 0 from J, leaving 5 bases between them.

CDR3 sequence (DNA): TGTGCCAGCAGTGAAGGTTTCACTGAAGCTTTCTTT. It translates to CASSEGFTEAFF. The V call is TRBV6-1, the J call TRBJ1-1, with D unresolved. Germline CDR1 MNHNS, CDR2 SASEGT. The V end lost 1 base, the J end lost 4 bases, and 4 bases lay between the germline ends. This CDR3 region has 12 residues.

This clone is a singleton in its sample. The chain is built from TRBV6-5 and TRBJ2-7; no reliable D call. Trimming took 6 bases from V and 2 from J, leaving 8 bases between them. The CDR3 is made up of 12 amino acids. The V gene's germline CDR1 is MNHEY and CDR2 SVGAGI. CDR3 DNA: TGTGCCAGCAGCCGCGGACCCTACGAGCAGTACTTC. This encodes CASSRGPYEQYF.

The chain has TRBV5-1 and TRBJ2-5; 7 nucleotides agree with TRBD2. The CDR3 sequence is 13 residues long. V shed 1 base and J 3 bases; nucleotides not matched to a gene: 0. From germline, CDR1 is SGHRS and CDR2 YFSETQ. This chain's CDR3 is CASSLLAEETQYF. CDR3 in DNA: TGCGCCAGCAGCTTGCTAGCGGAAGAGACCCAGTACTTC.

The genes are TRBV11-3 and TRBJ2-2, with 8 bases that match TRBD2. The CDR3 consists of 17 residues. Germline V gene data show CDR1 as SGHNT and CDR2 as YENEEA. V was pared by 1 base and J by 1 base, with 5 bases of the junction left unmatched. CDR3 bases: TGTGCCAGCAGCTTAGGACACGGGAGGGGGAACACCGGGGAGCTGTTTTTT. Amino acid sequence: CASSLGHGRGNTGELFF.